The 29 T cell receptor beta chains listed next were all sequenced from one sample in a study of cytomegalovirus exposure and HLA in healthy donors. Primers: 60 Vbeta forward and 13 Jbeta reverse. Data came from immunoSEQ multiplex PCR; TCRdb stores just in-frame clones and leaves some out. Of 150,000 to 200,000 clones listed, 70% to 90% are singletons. Sequenced sample: PBMCs. These receptor sequences come from a man younger than 35 in good health and CMV-seropositive.

This clone is a singleton in its sample. The chain uses TRBV6-5 and TRBJ2-3; a weak D match, TRBD2 (5 bases). Germline V CDR1 and CDR2: MNHEY, SVGAGI. Trimming left V 2 bases short and J 5 bases short, with 5 bases between. The CDR3 runs 12 residues. CDR3 sequence reads: CASSYEGDTQYF. The CDR3 coding sequence is TGTGCCAGCAGTTACGAGGGAGATACGCAGTATTTT.

The CDR3 sequence is CASSPNRGKDTIYF. DNA of the CDR3: TGTGCCAGCTCACCAAACAGGGGGAAGGACACCATATATTTT. This sequence joins TRBV18 and TRBJ1-3; 8 bases map to TRBD1. The CDR3 totals 14 residues. Germline V lookup: CDR1 KGHSH, CDR2 LQKENI. Unmatched junction bases numbered 5, after V lost 2 bases and J lost 8 bases. Supplemented by reference TRBV18 and TRBJ1-3, the full variable domain reads NAGVMQNPRHLVRRRGQEARLRCSPMKGHSHVYWYRQLPEEGLKFMVYLQKENIIDESGMPKERFSAEFPKEGPSILRIQQVVRGDSAAYFCASSPNRGKDTIYFGEGSWLTVV.

The CDR3, as DNA: TGTGCCAGCAGTTTAGGTGGGCCGACGAACACCGGGGAGCTGTTTTTT. It specifies CASSLGGPTNTGELFF. The chain uses TRBV28 and TRBJ2-2; D ambiguous. V lost 2 bases and J lost 0, with 10 bases in between. This CDR3 has 16 amino acids. The germline CDR1 and CDR2 sequences are MDHEN and SYDVKM.

About this clone itself: The same CDR3 also results from other DNA sequences found in this sample. This chain uses TRBV19 with TRBJ1-5; weak D call: TRBD1 (5 bases). From germline, CDR1 is LNHDA and CDR2 SQIVND (reference sequence). This CDR3 has 12 residues. The V and J ends lost 3 bases and 5 bases respectively, with 5 bases between them. The CDR3: CASSIRDQPQHF. CDR3 DNA sequence: TGTGCCAGTAGTATCAGGGATCAGCCCCAGCATTTT.

Comment on this clone: A read error may produce the germline difference seen at one junction end. V gene TRBV7-9 combines with J gene TRBJ1-1, with unresolved D. In germline, CDR1 is SEHNR, CDR2 FQNEAQ (reference sequence). The CDR3 is made up of 12 amino acids. The CDR3 DNA reads TGTTCCAGCAGCTTAGTAATAACTGAAGCTTTCTTT. Translated: CSSSLVITEAFF. Based on the CDR3 plus reference TRBV7-9 and TRBJ1-1, the full variable domain is DTGVSQNPRHKITKRGQNVTFRCDPISEHNRLYWYRQTLGQGPEFLTYFQNEAQLEKSRLLSDRFSAERPKGSFSTLEIQRTEQGDSAMYLCSSSLVITEAFFGQGTRLTVV.

This chain uses TRBV2 with TRBJ1-2; D remains unclear. V lost 6 bases and J 0 bases, leaving 14 bases between the germline ends. The CDR3 is 15 residues long. Germline lookup yields CDR1 SNHLY and CDR2 FYNNEI. The CDR3 sequence is CASRAFSGANYGYTF. The CDR3 region has the DNA TGTGCCAGCAGGGCCTTCTCGGGAGCTAACTATGGCTACACCTTC.

V and J are TRBV15 and TRBJ2-5; tentative D call: TRBD1 (6 bases). The J call may be mistaken, given a closer DNA end match to TRBJ2-7. This CDR3 has 17 residues. CDR1 and CDR2 from the germline V gene are LNHNV and YYDKDF (reference sequence). CDR3 sequence (DNA): TGTGCCACCAGCAGAGAGGGCCAGTACAGGCCAGGGGCCGAGCAGTACTTC. As protein: CATSREGQYRPGAEQYF.

The chain joins TRBV19 to TRBJ1-2; 8 positions match TRBD1. Per germline, CDR1 LNHDA and CDR2 SQIVND (reference sequence). The CDR3 extends over 13 amino acids. V dropped 6 bases and J dropped 4; count of bases not matched to a gene: 4. CDR3 bases: TGTGCCAGTAGAGGGACAGGACCCTATGGCTACACCTTC. Encoded protein: CASRGTGPYGYTF. Filled out from reference TRBV19 and TRBJ1-2, the complete variable domain reads DGGITQSPKYLFRKEGQNVTLSCEQNLNHDAMYWYRQDPGQGLRLIYYSQIVNDFQKGDIAEGYSVSREKKESFPLTVTSAQKNPTAFYLCASRGTGPYGYTFGSGTRLTVV.

The V and J genes are TRBV6-1 and TRBJ1-2, with a possible D match to TRBD1 (6 bases). Trimming removed 3 bases at V and 5 bases at J, with 13 bases between. Germline-derived CDR1 and CDR2 are MNHNS and SASEGT. The CDR3 contains 14 residues. The DNA for the CDR3 is TGTGCCAGCAGTGACCAAGGGGGTCGGTATGGCTACACCTTC. Its translation is CASSDQGGRYGYTF.

This chain uses TRBV25-1 with TRBJ1-6, with a tentative D call TRBD1 (6 bases). Germline CDR1 and CDR2: MGHDK and SYGVNS. The CDR3 consists of 15 residues. Trimming left V 6 bases short and J 4 bases short, with 13 bases between. CDR3 nucleotide sequence: TGTGCCAGCAGCCCCGTGACAGGATATAATTCACCCCTCCACTTT. This translates into CASSPVTGYNSPLHF.

The V gene is TRBV5-1, the J gene TRBJ1-3; a possible D gene is TRBD1 (6 bases). Trimming took off 4 bases at V and 0 bases at J, with 11 bases between the two ends. The CDR3 runs to 15 residues. Per the germline V gene, CDR1 is SGHRS and CDR2 is YFSETQ. The CDR3 DNA is TGCGCCAGCAGCCCTCGGACAGTCTCTGGAAACACCATATATTTT. Translated: CASSPRTVSGNTIYF.

This clone has only a few counts. This chain joins TRBV5-4 and TRBJ1-3, with D hard to call. The CDR3 runs 15 residues. The V gene's germline CDR1 is SGHNT and CDR2 YYREEE (reference sequence). Deletions cut 0 bases from V and 0 bases from J, with 7 bases between. The CDR3 spells CASSLGQNSGNTIYF. The CDR3 DNA reads as TGTGCCAGCAGCTTGGGGCAGAACTCTGGAAACACCATATATTTT.

The gene calls are TRBV7-2 and TRBJ2-7; TRBD2 is a possible D gene (6 bases). V gave up 1 base and J gave up 1 base, with 8 bases separating them. The CDR3 loop spans 14 amino acids. Per the germline V gene, CDR1 is SGHTA and CDR2 is FQGNSA. The CDR3 DNA sequence: TGTGCCAGCAGCTTAGTCGGGGGATCCTACGAGCAGTACTTC. Its protein is CASSLVGGSYEQYF.

In DNA, the CDR3 is TGCGCCAGCAGCGGGGGAGGAAGCGGGGATCGCGAGCAGTACTTC. It yields the protein CASSGGGSGDREQYF. The V and J genes are TRBV4-1 and TRBJ2-5; TRBD2 matches at 7 bases. The DNA end is a closer match to TRBJ2-7, so the J assignment may be wrong. The CDR3 contains 15 residues. In germline, CDR1 is MGHRA, CDR2 YSYEKL.

This sequence joins TRBV27 and TRBJ1-5; the D gene is possibly TRBD1 (6 bases). Trimming cost V 8 bases and J 4 bases, with 15 bases left between them. CDR1 is MNHEY, CDR2 SMNVEV, per germline (reference sequence). The CDR3 extends over 14 amino acids. The CDR3 DNA is TGTGCCAGCGGGGTTACAGGGCGGAATCAGCCCCAGCATTTT. Amino acids: CASGVTGRNQPQHF.

The chain employs TRBV30 and TRBJ2-1, with D perhaps matching TRBD1 (5 bases). The V end was cut by 4 bases, the J end by 7 bases, with 14 bases between. The CDR3 extends over 13 amino acids. CDR1 is GTSNPN, CDR2 SVGIG, per germline (reference sequence). The CDR3 spells CAWIGRVGNEQFF. The CDR3 nucleotides read TGTGCCTGGATAGGCAGGGTGGGGAATGAGCAGTTCTTC.

The chain recombines TRBV27 with TRBJ1-5; 8 bases align to TRBD1. J was trimmed by 6 bases and V by 2 bases; bases with no gene match: 3. CDR3 length: 14 amino acids. CDR1 is MNHEY, CDR2 SMNVEV, per germline (reference sequence). CDR3 in DNA: TGTGCCAGCAGTTTAGCAGGGGGCGGTCAGCCCCAGCATTTT. Protein product: CASSLAGGGQPQHF.

This clone was counted once. The junction and the germline gene differ at one end; a read error may be behind it. This chain links TRBV2 with TRBJ2-6; D gene uncertain. Per germline, CDR1 SNHLY and CDR2 FYNNEI. The CDR3 runs 14 residues. The DNA for the CDR3 is TGTGCCAGCAGGGAAGCTACTGGGGCCAACGTCCTGACTTTC. Amino acid sequence: CASREATGANVLTF.

The chain joins TRBV9 to TRBJ2-6; tentative D call: TRBD1 (5 bases). Germline CDR1 is SGDLS and CDR2 is YYNGEE. This CDR3 has 15 amino acids. Deletions cut 4 bases from V and 0 bases from J, with 8 bases between. DNA of the CDR3: TGTGCCAGCAGCCCAGACAGCTCTGGGGCCAACGTCCTGACTTTC. Translation gives CASSPDSSGANVLTF.

This chain connects TRBV27 to TRBJ2-5; the match to TRBD2 covers 7 bases. The J call may be in error: the DNA end matches TRBJ2-7 better. Looked up from germline, CDR1 is MNHEY and CDR2 is SMNVEV (reference sequence). This CDR3 is built from 15 residues. This CDR3 reads CASSSAGGTSYEQYF. The CDR3 nucleotides read TGTGCCAGCAGTTCCGCCGGGGGGACCTCCTACGAGCAGTACTTC.

Here the CDR3 DNA reads TGTGCCAGCAGGAGGACAGGAGAACCCTACGAGCAGTACTTC. Translation gives CASRRTGEPYEQYF. The chain employs TRBV25-1 and TRBJ2-7; 7 bases fit TRBD1. The CDR3 totals 14 residues. Germline assignment: CDR1 MGHDK and CDR2 SYGVNS. V trimming: 6 bases; J trimming: 2 bases; junction bases outside the gene matches: 7.

J is TRBJ2-1 and V is TRBV6-5; no clear D. The germline V and J ends were trimmed by 5 bases and 6 bases, with 14 bases remaining between them. The CDR3 sequence is 14 residues long. The germline gives CDR1 MNHEY, CDR2 SVGAGI. In DNA, the CDR3 is TGTGCCAGCAGTCATGACTTAATACCCAATGAGCAGTTCTTC. This gives the protein CASSHDLIPNEQFF.

This chain links TRBV28 with TRBJ2-5, with TRBD1 matching 10 bases. The germline V gene has CDR1 MDHEN and CDR2 SYDVKM. Trimming at V came to 6 bases and at J to 5 bases, leaving 3 bases not matched to a gene. CDR3 size: 13 residues. CDR3 amino acids: CASRTGGRETQYF. The CDR3, as DNA: TGTGCCAGCAGGACAGGGGGCAGGGAGACCCAGTACTTC.

V is TRBV27 and J is TRBJ2-1; D gene uncertain. The germline gives CDR1 MNHEY, CDR2 SMNVEV (reference sequence). V lost 0 bases and J lost 8, with 8 bases in between. CDR3 length: 13 residues. In nucleotides, the CDR3 is TGTGCCAGCAGTTTATCTCTTGGAGATGAGCAGTTCTTC. It yields the protein CASSLSLGDEQFF.

In this sample, this clone turned up a few times. The chain combines TRBV10-3 with TRBJ2-1; a possible D gene is TRBD2 (5 bases). The V end lost 0 bases, the J end lost 5 bases, and 11 bases lay between the germline ends. Looked up from germline, CDR1 is ENHRY and CDR2 is SYGVKD. The CDR3 has 15 amino acids. The CDR3 sequence is CAISESRGGDNEQFF. The DNA for the CDR3 is TGTGCCATCAGTGAGTCCCGGGGTGGGGACAATGAGCAGTTCTTC.

The rearrangement links TRBV6-6 to TRBJ2-5; perhaps TRBD2 as D (6 bases). The J call may be mistaken, given a closer DNA end match to TRBJ2-7. CDR1 and CDR2 (germline): MNHNY, SVGAGI (reference sequence). The CDR3 loop spans 14 amino acids. The CDR3, as DNA: TGTGCCAGCAGTTACGCTACGGGGGTCTACGAGCAGTACTTC. This encodes CASSYATGVYEQYF.

J is TRBJ1-1 and V is TRBV18; the D gene is possibly TRBD1 (5 bases). V shed 2 bases and J shed 3 bases, with 7 bases lying between them. Germline assignment: CDR1 KGHSH and CDR2 LQKENI. The CDR3 consists of 13 residues. The CDR3 reads CASSPGGDTEAFF. Written as DNA, the CDR3 is TGTGCCAGCTCACCAGGAGGGGACACTGAAGCTTTCTTT.

The chain combines TRBV9 with TRBJ2-3, with 9 nucleotides matching TRBD1. V was clipped by 4 bases and J by 2 bases; unmatched bases: 5. This CDR3 is built from 15 residues. The germline CDR1 and CDR2 sequences are SGDLS and YYNGEE. CDR3 residues: CASSSRTGATDTQYF. CDR3 bases: TGTGCCAGCAGCTCGAGGACAGGGGCCACAGATACGCAGTATTTT.

The V gene is TRBV2, the J gene TRBJ2-7; the D gene is possibly TRBD1 (5 bases). Germline V gives CDR1 SNHLY, CDR2 FYNNEI. The CDR3 totals 13 residues. Trimming took off 7 bases at V and 2 bases at J, with 12 bases between the two ends. The CDR3 region is CASTVDTAYEQYF. The DNA for the CDR3 is TGTGCCAGCACCGTGGACACAGCCTACGAGCAGTACTTC.